These 4 T cell receptor beta chains originate from one sample sequenced in a study of Graves' ophthalmopathy and Graves' hyperthyroidism. RNA transcripts provided the template for amplifying TCR beta CDR3 regions. An initial RT-PCR round employing HTBI primers preceded a second-round multiplex PCR. Each CDR3 protein gets one entry after TCRdb re-called the multiplex PCR reads with MiXCR. Counted here are 150,000 or so distinct CDR3 sequences, 30% to 45% occurring once; the ten biggest clones make up less than 6%. The source material was peripheral blood. These receptors all come from a woman aged 40 to 50 with Graves' ophthalmopathy.

This sequence joins TRBV11-1 and TRBJ1-1, with D perhaps matching TRBD1 (5 bases). This CDR3 region has 13 residues. CDR1 is SGHAT, CDR2 FQDESV, per germline (reference sequence). Trimming left V 5 bases short and J 4 bases short, with 11 bases between. Written as DNA, the CDR3 is TGTGCCAGCAGCCTAGGGGCGTCCACTGAAGCTTTCTTT. The encoded protein is CASSLGASTEAFF.

The chain joins TRBV28 to TRBJ2-5; the match to TRBD2 covers 11 bases. V was clipped by 7 bases and J by 0 bases; unmatched bases: 10. Germline V gene data show CDR1 as MDHEN and CDR2 as SYDVKM. The CDR3 totals 17 residues. CDR3 amino acids: CASTEILGLADQETQYF. The DNA for the CDR3 is TGTGCCAGCACTGAGATATTGGGACTAGCGGACCAAGAGACCCAGTACTTC. Together with reference TRBV28 and TRBJ2-5, the CDR3 gives the full variable domain: DVKVTQSSRYLVKRTGEKVFLECVQDMDHENMFWYRQDPGLGLRLIYFSYDVKMKEKGDIPEGYSVSREKKERFSLILESASTNQTSMYLCASTEILGLADQETQYFGPGTRLLVL.

This clonotype was observed many times. The chain employs TRBV25-1 and TRBJ1-1; 7 bases match TRBD1. This CDR3 contains 14 residues. The germline gives CDR1 MGHDK, CDR2 SYGVNS. Unmatched junction bases numbered 7, after V lost 5 bases and J lost 4 bases. The CDR3 loop is CASSPGGGLTEAFF. The DNA for the CDR3 is TGTGCCAGCAGTCCAGGGGGAGGTCTCACTGAAGCTTTCTTT. The entire variable domain, with the rest obtained from reference TRBV25-1 and TRBJ1-1, is as follows: EADIYQTPRYLVIGTGKKITLECSQTMGHDKMYWYQQDPGMELHLIHYSYGVNSTEKGDLSSESTVSRIRTEHFPLTLESARPSHTSQYLCASSPGGGLTEAFFGQGTRLTVV.

This clonotype came up many times. The chain is built from TRBV11-3 and TRBJ2-6; unclear D gene. V was cut by 1 base and J by 4 bases, with 8 bases left in between. The CDR3 totals 15 residues. CDR1 and CDR2 (germline): SGHNT, YENEEA. CDR3 sequence (DNA): TGTGCCAGCAGCTTAGCAGCCACAGGGGCCAACGTCCTGACTTTC. Translating gives CASSLAATGANVLTF.